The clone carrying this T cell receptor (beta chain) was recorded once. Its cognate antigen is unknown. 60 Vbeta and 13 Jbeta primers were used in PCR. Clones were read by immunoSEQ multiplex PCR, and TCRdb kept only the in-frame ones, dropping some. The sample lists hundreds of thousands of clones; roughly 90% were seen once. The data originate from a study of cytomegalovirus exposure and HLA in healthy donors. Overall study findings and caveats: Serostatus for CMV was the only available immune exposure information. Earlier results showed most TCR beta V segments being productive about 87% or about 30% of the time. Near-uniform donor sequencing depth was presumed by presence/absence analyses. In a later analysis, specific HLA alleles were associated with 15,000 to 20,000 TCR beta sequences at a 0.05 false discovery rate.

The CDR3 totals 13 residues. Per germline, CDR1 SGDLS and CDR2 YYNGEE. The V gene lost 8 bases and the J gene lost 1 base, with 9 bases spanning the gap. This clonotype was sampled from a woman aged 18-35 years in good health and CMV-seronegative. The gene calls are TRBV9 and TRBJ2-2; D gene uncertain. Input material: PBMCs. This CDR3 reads CASTTLNTGELFF. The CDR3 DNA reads TGTGCCAGTACGACACTGAACACCGGGGAGCTGTTTTTT.